The present entry profiles one T cell receptor beta chain with its context. What it binds is not known. Other DNA sequences of this sample code for an identical CDR3. Sequencing targeted expressed TCRB transcripts, as all isolated RNA had been reverse transcribed. Assay: immunoSEQ multiplex PCR; the TCRdb copy retains only in-frame clones and omits some. The data hold hundreds of thousands of clones, with around 15% observed a single time. Germline V gives CDR1 SQVTM, CDR2 ANQGSEA. This CDR3 is 13 amino acids long. The V gene lost 4 bases and the J gene lost 2 bases, with 8 bases spanning the gap. These data are taken from a study of beta chain features in type 1 diabetes. Study information: Across the samples, roughly 98 million sorted cells were examined in total.

Study conclusions and caveats: In type 1 diabetes patients, VDJ junctions had fewer insertions; deletions at these junctions were more frequent. Sequencing from cDNA could over-represent high-TCR-expressing cells.

The receptor was derived from a man aged 25-45 years in good health. J is TRBJ2-2 and V is TRBV29-1; D gene unclear. Sequenced input: central memory CD4+ T cells from blood. The CDR3 protein is CSVVPRNTGELFF. The CDR3 DNA reads TGCAGCGTTGTACCCCGTAACACCGGGGAGCTGTTTTTT.